This T cell receptor (beta chain) derives from a study of blood T cell repertoires in COVID-19. Data came from immunoSEQ multiplex PCR; TCRdb stores just in-frame clones and leaves some out. Of 250,000 to 400,000 clones in the sample, roughly 88% are singletons; the top ten hold less than 3%. Recruited during active infection, patients (from Seattle) were subsequently followed longitudinally. The CDR3 is made up of 19 amino acids. The trim removed 0 bases at V and 8 bases at J, leaving 11 bases unmatched. Germline loops: CDR1 SGHTA, CDR2 FQGTGA. Sequenced material: peripheral blood. This TCR was recovered from a woman in her thirties with COVID-19, enrolled during active disease. This chain links TRBV7-3 with TRBJ2-1, with 15 bases aligning to TRBD2. The CDR3 coding sequence is TGTGCCAGCAGCTTAACTAGCTGGACTAGCGGGAGGGCCAAGGATGAGCAGTTCTTC. This gives the protein CASSLTSWTSGRAKDEQFF.